This T cell receptor (beta chain) emerged from a study of T cell repertoires in ileal Crohn's disease. The CDR3 runs 15 residues. Germline values: CDR1 SEHNR, CDR2 FQNEAQ (reference sequence). J was trimmed by 2 bases and V by 5 bases; bases with no gene match: 6. Included were adult ileal or ileocolonic Crohn's patients indicated for ileocolonic resection. The repertoire was sequenced with immunoSEQ multiplex PCR; TCRdb's copy has only in-frame clones and lacks some. The table shows about 5,600 clones, with around 85% occurring only once. A note on this clone: Its antigen is still unknown.

Study-wide findings and caveats: All patients with clonality above 26.8% had endoscopic recurrence. Active smokers at surgery had more clonal expansions than non-smokers.

This sequence was found in an adult with Crohn's disease. This rearrangement joins TRBV7-9 to TRBJ2-5, with 9 positions matching TRBD2. The sequenced sample was ileal tissue. This CDR3 reads CASSLIAGAQETQYF. The CDR3 nucleotides read TGTGCCAGCAGCCTCATAGCGGGGGCTCAAGAGACCCAGTACTTC.